Included here is one T cell receptor (beta chain) sequence, with context. Its target is unknown. This entry comes from a study of CXCR3-negative and CXCR3-positive naive CD8 T cells. Whole-study findings and limits: Researchers report that CXCR3-positive naive cells carry more hydrophobic TRB CDR3s than CXCR3-negative naive cells.

From germline, CDR1 is SGDLS and CDR2 YYNGEE. This CDR3 spans 15 amino acids. The authors made the TRB cDNA libraries by 5' RACE using UMI labels. TCRdb re-called the 5' RACE reads and gives one entry per CDR3 protein, without DNA. This sample's table has about 150,000 distinct CDR3 sequences. Every subset of CD8+ T cells was sorted in triplicate at approximately 320,000 cells each. This TCR came from a human donor in good health. Some clones in this sample may be carry-over from other donors' samples. This sequence joins TRBV9 and TRBJ1-1. The sample comprised naive CXCR3+ CD8+ T cells from blood. The subset is: CD45RO-CCR7+CD27+CD95- naive CD8+ T cells expressing CXCR3 (TNR3+). CDR3 region: CASSVGKGMNTEAFF.